This T cell receptor beta chain came from a study of blood T cell repertoires in COVID-19. Study summary: The samples span acute and convalescent COVID-19 from the United States, Italy and Spain. T cells, B-cell-depleted T cells, or PBMCs provided the cDNA or gDNA that served as material.

Original processing notes: Nucleated cell counts were estimated from reference gene primer amplification. The table came from immunoSEQ multiplex PCR; TCRdb's copy has only in-frame clones and leaves some out. V and J calls and clone size come straight from that table; D and trimming were deduced from the DNA. The profile shows around 250,000 clones, over 75% of them singletons. V dropped 1 base and J dropped 1 base, with 11 bases sitting between them. CDR1 and CDR2 from the germline V gene are LNHDA and SQIVND (reference sequence). The CDR3 totals 16 residues. The chain carries TRBV19 and TRBJ2-1, with a weak D call TRBD2 (6 bases). The sequenced sample was peripheral blood. This TCR was sampled from a man aged 50 to 60 with active or convalescent COVID-19. CDR3 DNA: TGTGCCAGTAGTATAGTGGGGCGGGGTTCCTACAATGAGCAGTTCTTC. Its protein is CASSIVGRGSYNEQFF.